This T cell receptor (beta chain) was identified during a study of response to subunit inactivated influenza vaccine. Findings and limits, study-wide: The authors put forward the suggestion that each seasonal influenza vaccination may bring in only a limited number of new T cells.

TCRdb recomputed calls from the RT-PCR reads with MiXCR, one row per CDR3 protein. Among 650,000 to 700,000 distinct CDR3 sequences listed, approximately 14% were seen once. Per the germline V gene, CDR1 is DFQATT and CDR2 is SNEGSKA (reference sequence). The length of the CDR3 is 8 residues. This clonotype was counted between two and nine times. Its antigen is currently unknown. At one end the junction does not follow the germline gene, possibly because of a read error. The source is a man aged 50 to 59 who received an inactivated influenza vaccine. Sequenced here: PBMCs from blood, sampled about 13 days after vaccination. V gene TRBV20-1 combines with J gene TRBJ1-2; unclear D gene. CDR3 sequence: CSARDNGF. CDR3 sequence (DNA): TGCAGTGCTAGAGATAACGGATTT.